Reported below is one T cell receptor beta chain. This specimen comes from a study of blood T cell repertoires in COVID-19. The ends lost 6 bases at V and 4 bases at J; junction bases unmatched: 14. CDR1 LNHDA and CDR2 SQIVND come from the germline V gene (reference sequence). The CDR3 has 17 amino acids. Using immunoSEQ multiplex PCR, the repertoire was profiled, and TCRdb retains in-frame clones only, with some absent. The table lists 250,000 to 350,000 clones, around 87% of them singletons. The clonotype comes from a woman aged 45-65 years who had recovered from COVID-19. This chain links TRBV19 with TRBJ2-2; 7 positions agree with TRBD2. Sequencing was performed on peripheral blood. The CDR3 sequence is CASSIIRDYKGTGELFF. The CDR3 DNA is TGTGCCAGTAGCATCATCCGGGACTATAAGGGCACCGGGGAGCTGTTTTTT.